The next 5 T cell receptor beta chains were all read from a single sample in a study of blood T cell repertoires in COVID-19. Measured with immunoSEQ multiplex PCR; TCRdb has only the in-frame clones, and not every one. The sample consists of about 270,000 clones, roughly 85% of them appearing once. Sequencing was carried out using peripheral blood. These TCRs come from a young woman with acute or convalescent COVID-19.

In the case of this clone: Other DNA sequences within the sample encode an identical CDR3. The J gene is TRBJ2-3, the V gene TRBV3-1 (or the pseudogene TRBV3-2), with TRBD2 matching over 9 bases. The CDR3 is 15 residues long. V was pared by 4 bases and J by 0 bases, with 2 bases of the junction left unmatched. Germline V gene data show CDR1 as LGHDT and CDR2 as YNNKEL (reference sequence). CDR3 residues: CASSPTSGSTDTQYF. The CDR3 nucleotides are TGTGCCAGCAGCCCTACTAGCGGGAGCACAGATACGCAGTATTTT.

The rearrangement links TRBV21-1 to TRBJ1-1; the table's TRBD1 call for D was not verified on the DNA. TRBV21-1 is a recognized pseudogene. This CDR3 is built from 15 residues. The DNA for the CDR3 is TGTGCCAGCAGCAAAGGTGGGACACCAAACACTGAAGCTTTCTTT. Its translation: CASSKGGTPNTEAFF.

This clone was detected a few times. An end of the junction differs from the germline gene, which may be a read error. The chain is built from TRBV7-2 and TRBJ1-2, with D maybe TRBD1 (6 bases). This CDR3 has 16 amino acids. Germline V gives CDR1 SGHTA, CDR2 FQGNSA. This chain's CDR3 is CASSLAGWGLDYGYTF. CDR3 nucleotides: TGTGCCAGCAGCCTAGCCGGGTGGGGGCTGGACTATGGCTACACCTTC.

V usage is TRBV29-1 and J usage is TRBJ2-1; TRBD2 matches at 7 bases. Losses at the gene ends were 3 bases for V and 5 bases for J; bases not matched to a gene: 10. The CDR3 is made up of 15 amino acids. Per the germline V gene, CDR1 is SQVTM and CDR2 is ANQGSEA. The chain's CDR3 is CSVDGGTTTNNEQFF. Written as DNA, the CDR3 is TGCAGCGTTGATGGTGGGACTACCACAAACAATGAGCAGTTCTTC.

The chain is built from TRBV7-2 and TRBJ2-6; the match to TRBD1 covers 9 bases. The germline gives CDR1 SGHTA, CDR2 FQGNSA. The CDR3 covers 17 residues. The V gene end was trimmed by 5 bases and the J gene end by 0 bases; junction bases not matched to a gene: 5. CDR3: CASSLTGGPSGANVLTF. DNA for the CDR3: TGTGCCAGCAGCCTGACAGGGGGGCCCTCTGGGGCCAACGTCCTGACTTTC. Filled out from reference TRBV7-2 and TRBJ2-6, the complete variable domain reads GAGVSQSPSNKVTEKGKDVELRCDPISGHTALYWYRQSLGQGLEFLIYFQGNSAPDKSGLPSDRFSAERTGGSVSTLTIQRTQQEDSAVYLCASSLTGGPSGANVLTFGAGSRLTVL.